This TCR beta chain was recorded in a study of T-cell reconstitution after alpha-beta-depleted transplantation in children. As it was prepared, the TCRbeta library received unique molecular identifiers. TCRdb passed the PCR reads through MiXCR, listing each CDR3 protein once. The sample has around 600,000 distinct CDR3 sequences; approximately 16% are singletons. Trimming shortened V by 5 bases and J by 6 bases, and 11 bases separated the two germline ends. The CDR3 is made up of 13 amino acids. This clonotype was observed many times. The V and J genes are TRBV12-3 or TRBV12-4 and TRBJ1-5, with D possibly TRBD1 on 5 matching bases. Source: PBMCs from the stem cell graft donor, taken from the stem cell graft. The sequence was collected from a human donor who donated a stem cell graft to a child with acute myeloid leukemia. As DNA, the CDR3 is TGTGCCAGCAGTCAGGGTTGGTTTCAGCCCCAGCATTTT. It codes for CASSQGWFQPQHF.